This TCR beta chain was documented in a study of beta chain features in type 1 diabetes. Study findings and constraints: There was a moderate but significant shortening of TCRB CDR3s in all four CD4+ subsets of Type 1 diabetes patients.

Sequenced material consisted of expressed TCRB transcripts (all of the isolated RNA was reverse transcribed). Profiled with immunoSEQ multiplex PCR; TCRdb holds only in-frame clones, not every one. This sample has 970,000 or so clones, with roughly a sixth found just once. Of note for this clone: Its antigen is not identified.

Blood was collected once per donor into heparin, averaging around 0.11 L. This CDR3 comprises 16 residues. Trimming took 1 base from V and 3 from J, leaving 14 bases between them. From germline, CDR1 is LGHNA and CDR2 YSLEER. The TCR comes from a woman aged 18-35 years in good health. V and J are TRBV4-3 and TRBJ2-3; D perhaps matches TRBD2 (5 bases). The sequenced sample consisted of naive CD4+ T cells from blood. Here the CDR3 reads CASSQGSWWETDTQYF. The CDR3 nucleotides are TGCGCCAGCAGCCAAGGGAGTTGGTGGGAGACAGATACGCAGTATTTT.